The clone carrying this T cell receptor beta chain was observed at least ten times. The antigen is not known. The CDR3 loop spans 15 amino acids. The germline gives CDR1 SGHTA, CDR2 FQGNSA. Trimming took 1 base from V and 4 from J; bases not matched to a gene: 3. These data are taken from a study of Graves' ophthalmopathy and Graves' hyperthyroidism. For repertoire sequencing, the TCR beta CDR3 regions were amplified from RNA transcripts. RT-PCR with HTBI primers came first, then second-round multiplex PCR. Using its own MiXCR run on the multiplex PCR reads, TCRdb lists one record per CDR3 protein. The sample records around 400,000 distinct CDR3 sequences, around 18% being singletons. Broader study findings: Most thyroid-expanded clonotypes exceeding 0.001 frequency were also found in blood.

Sequencing was done on a sample of peripheral blood. The chain carries TRBV7-2 and TRBJ2-2, with 7 bases identical to TRBD2. This TCR was recovered from a woman aged 18-29 years with Graves' ophthalmopathy. As DNA, the CDR3 is TGTGCCAGCAGCTTAGAGCTAGCGGCCACCGGGGAGCTGTTTTTT. Protein product: CASSLELAATGELFF.